Here is one TCR beta chain with its context. Its specificity is not known. The study reverse transcribed the entire isolated RNA, so it sequenced expressed TCRB transcripts. Method: immunoSEQ multiplex PCR; TCRdb's copy keeps in-frame clones and lacks some. The table shows fewer than 450,000 clones, with 13% occurring only once. Isolation of CD4+ naive, central memory, regulatory and stem cell-like memory cells was achieved by sorting via CD45RO/CCR7/CD25/CD127/CD95/CD27. This specimen belongs to a study of beta chain features in type 1 diabetes. In the study overall: Sorted cells from all samples, numbering 107,917,701, were examined.

Findings and limits, study-wide: Cells that show high TCR expression could be over-represented by cDNA sequencing. All four CD4+ subsets from Type 1 diabetes patients carried moderately but significantly shorter TCRB CDR3s.

Trimming removed 4 bases at V and 8 bases at J, with 12 bases between. CDR3 length: 12 amino acids. The germline gives CDR1 SGHRS, CDR2 YFSETQ. The sequence came from a woman under 30 with type 1 diabetes. V is TRBV5-1 and J is TRBJ1-2; D gene uncertain. Sequenced: naive CD4+ T cells from blood. CDR3 sequence (DNA): TGCGCCAGCAGCCAGGCGAGTATGGGCTACACCTTC. Translated: CASSQASMGYTF.